Below, 14 T cell receptor beta chains from the same sample are listed, as sequenced in a study of T cell clonality in common variable immunodeficiency. The repertoire was sequenced with immunoSEQ multiplex PCR; TCRdb's copy has only in-frame clones and lacks some. There are approximately 50,000 clones in the sample, none observed a single time. Specimen: peripheral blood mononuclear cells. These receptors were collected from a person between 18 and 70 years old in good health.

The CDR3 here is CASSPRVGNEQFF. The sequenced CDR3 bases are TGTGCCAGCTCACCTAGGGTTGGGAATGAG. The genes are TRBV18 and TRBJ2-1; D is unresolved. The read finishes 3 residues shy of the CDR3 end, and the germline J gene is used to complete it. The CDR3 is 13 amino acids. V shed 3 bases and J shed 7 bases, with 10 bases lying between them. From germline, CDR1 is KGHSH and CDR2 LQKENI.

This clone showed up many times. The missing CDR3 end, 3 residues past where the read stops, is filled in from the germline J gene. The chain uses TRBV7-3 and TRBJ1-2, with 7 bases identical to TRBD1. Germline V gene data show CDR1 as SGHTA and CDR2 as FQGTGA. CDR3 size: 15 residues. Trimming cost V 2 bases and J 4 bases; bases outside gene matches: 7. CDR3 bases read: TGTGCCAGCAGCTTATTAGGGGGCAGCCTCTATGGC. Residues: CASSLLGGSLYG. The entire CDR3 reads CASSLLGGSLYGYTF.

Many counts were recorded for this clone. Coverage ceases 3 residues before the CDR3 finishes, and the germline J gene fills in the end. The V call is TRBV7-8, the J call TRBJ1-2, with D maybe TRBD1 (6 bases). The CDR3 runs 16 residues. The germline gives CDR1 SGHVS, CDR2 FQNEAQ. V was clipped by 5 bases and J by 2 bases, with 18 bases between them. CDR3 residues: CASSPSRGGTNYGYTF. The sequenced CDR3 bases are TGTGCCAGCAGCCCTTCGAGGGGGGGAACGAACTATGGC.

This clone was recorded many times. The CDR3 extends 3 residues past the end of the read, so its final part is completed from the germline J gene. This rearrangement joins TRBV30 to TRBJ2-7; maybe TRBD1 (5 bases). The CDR3 consists of 14 residues. V shed 0 bases and J shed 2 bases, with 11 bases lying between them. CDR1 GTSNPN and CDR2 SVGIG come from the germline V gene (reference sequence). The sequenced part of the CDR3 DNA is TGTGCCTGGAGTGTGGGGCTGGCTCCCTACGAG. It is translated as CAWSVGLAPYE. In full, the CDR3 reads CAWSVGLAPYEQYF.

This clone has a count of ten or more. The CDR3 is cut off 3 residues early in the read; its end comes from the germline J gene. The chain has TRBV10-3 and TRBJ2-6; maybe TRBD1 (6 bases). V gave up 0 bases and J gave up 4 bases, with 22 bases separating them. Germline assignment: CDR1 ENHRY and CDR2 SYGVKD. The CDR3 contains 20 residues. Partial CDR3 DNA: TGTGCCATCAGTGAGTCATCCCCCCTGGCAGGGGTTTCCGGGGCCAACGTC. Translation gives CAISESSPLAGVSGANV. The entire CDR3 is CAISESSPLAGVSGANVLTF.

This clone showed up just a few times. Sequencing ends 3 residues short of the CDR3 end; the germline J gene provides the rest. This chain connects TRBV2 to TRBJ1-4, with D perhaps TRBD1 (5 bases). The CDR3 totals 14 residues. Germline assignment: CDR1 SNHLY and CDR2 FYNNEI. CDR3 DNA (partial): TGTGCCAGCAGACCTCGGGTTGGGGCCAACGTA. This sequence encodes CASRPRVGANV. From start to end, the CDR3 is CASRPRVGANVLFF.

This clone was observed many times. The read terminates 3 residues ahead of where the CDR3 ends, so the germline J gene completes it. The gene calls are TRBV6-1 and TRBJ1-1; 8 bases agree with TRBD1. Trimming at V came to 4 bases and at J to 4 bases, leaving 5 bases not matched to a gene. Germline assignment: CDR1 MNHNS and CDR2 SASEGT. This CDR3 is built from 14 residues. The sequenced CDR3 bases are TGTGCCAGCAGTGCGGACAGGGACTTCACTGAA. Translated, it gives CASSADRDFTE. The entire CDR3 protein is CASSADRDFTEAFF.

This clone was counted many times. The CDR3 here is CSATRGLKNSPLFF. Incomplete CDR3 DNA: TGCAGTGCAACAAGAGGACTGAAGAATTCACCG. The genes are TRBV20-1 and TRBJ2-2; D might be TRBD2 (5 bases). The CDR3 is cut off 3 residues early in the read; its end comes from the germline J gene. The CDR3 runs 14 residues. Germline V gives CDR1 DFQATT, CDR2 SNEGSKA (reference sequence).

This clone showed up many times. The CDR3 bases that were read are TGTGCCAGTAGTGTCGGTGGCGGGGGCAATGAG. Amino acids: CASSVGGGGNE. The entire CDR3 sequence reads CASSVGGGGNEQFF. The chain combines TRBV19 with TRBJ2-1; 7 nucleotides align to TRBD2. Coverage ceases 3 residues before the CDR3 finishes, and the germline J gene fills in the end. Trimming removed 5 bases from V and 6 bases from J; junction bases left unmatched: 7. The CDR3 runs to 14 residues. Per germline, CDR1 LNHDA and CDR2 SQIVND (reference sequence). The complete variable domain, with remaining parts taken from reference TRBV19 and TRBJ2-1, reads DGGITQSPKYLFRKEGQNVTLSCEQNLNHDAMYWYRQDPGQGLRLIYYSQIVNDFQKGDIAEGYSVSREKKESFPLTVTSAQKNPTAFYLCASSVGGGGNEQFFGPGTRLTVL.

This clone was seen many times. This CDR3 reads CASSELSGANVLTF. The CDR3 bases that were read are TGTGCCAGCAGTGAACTTTCTGGGGCCAACGTC. The genes are TRBV6-1 and TRBJ2-6; D remains unclear. The CDR3 end falls 3 residues outside the read, so it is completed with the germline J gene. Trimming cost V 2 bases and J 1 base, with 3 bases left between them. The germline V gene encodes CDR1 MNHNS and CDR2 SASEGT. The CDR3 is 14 residues long.

In its sample, this clone was seen many times. The read gets to within 3 residues of the CDR3 end, and the germline J gene fills in the rest. V and J are TRBV7-9 and TRBJ1-6, with D possibly being TRBD1 (5 bases). The V end was cut by 1 base, the J end by 8 bases, with 6 bases between. Germline-derived CDR1 and CDR2 are SEHNR and FQNEAQ (reference sequence). There are 13 residues in the CDR3. The DNA read from the CDR3 is TGTGCCAGCAGCTTAGGACAGTATTCACCC. This sequence encodes CASSLGQYSP. The full CDR3 is CASSLGQYSPLHF.

Concerning this clone: The read gets to within 3 residues of the CDR3 end, and the germline J gene fills in the rest. This sequence joins TRBV19 and TRBJ1-4; 7 positions agree with TRBD1. Germline V gives CDR1 LNHDA, CDR2 SQIVND (reference sequence). The CDR3 has 15 residues. CDR3 residues: CASTMGQFYNSPLFF. CDR3 DNA, as far as it was read: TGTGCCAGTACCATGGGACAGTTCTATAATTCACCA.

The table lists this clone with many counts. The sequenced CDR3 bases are TGCGCCAGCAGCTTAACTGGGGCGGCCGACACTGAA. Encoded protein: CASSLTGAADTE. The CDR3 as a whole reads CASSLTGAADTEAFF. The chain recombines TRBV5-1 with TRBJ1-1; possibly TRBD1 for D (5 bases). The read stops 3 residues short of the end of the CDR3; the missing end is completed from the germline J gene. CDR3 length: 15 residues. CDR1 and CDR2 (germline): SGHRS, YFSETQ. V was shortened by 2 bases and J by 3 bases, with 14 bases between the two germline ends.

This clone was detected many times. The junction departs from the called germline gene at one end, perhaps through a read error. The observed sequence ends 3 residues before the CDR3 terminus, with the missing tail filled in from the germline J gene. The V and J genes are TRBV4-2 and TRBJ2-2, with a tentative D call TRBD1 (6 bases). The CDR3 consists of 15 residues. Germline V gene lookup returns CDR1 LGHNA and CDR2 YNFKEQ. The CDR3: CASSQDSRGTGELFF. CDR3 bases read: TGCGCCAGCAGCCAAGATTCCAGGGGCACCGGGGAG.